One sample yielded the 23 T cell receptor beta chains listed below, sequenced in a study of blood T cell repertoires in COVID-19. Clones were sequenced by immunoSEQ multiplex PCR, and TCRdb holds only the in-frame ones, with some missing. This sample has over 200,000 clones, with nearly 90% found just once. Sequenced sample: peripheral blood. These receptor sequences come from a woman under 30 who had recovered from COVID-19.

The rearrangement links TRBV19 to TRBJ1-2; weak D call: TRBD1 (5 bases). CDR1 is LNHDA and CDR2 is SQIVND in the germline V gene (reference sequence). V shed 1 base and J shed 0 bases, with 12 bases lying between them. The CDR3 spans 16 residues. The CDR3 protein is CASSIGGNRPNYGYTF. CDR3 sequence (DNA): TGTGCCAGTAGTATAGGAGGAAACAGGCCTAACTATGGCTACACCTTC.

CDR3 in amino acids: CASSLAGNEQFF. The CDR3 DNA sequence: TGTGCCAGCAGCTTGGCGGGGAATGAGCAGTTCTTC. The chain carries TRBV9 and TRBJ2-1; weak D call: TRBD2 (6 bases). The V end was cut by 4 bases, the J end by 7 bases, with 9 bases between. Germline V lookup: CDR1 SGDLS, CDR2 YYNGEE. The CDR3 consists of 12 residues.

The sample holds one count of this clone. The V gene is TRBV7-9, the J gene TRBJ1-6; 8 nucleotides align to TRBD1. V shed 5 bases and J 8 bases; nucleotides not matched to a gene: 8. The CDR3 contains 15 residues. CDR1 is SEHNR and CDR2 is FQNEAQ in the germline V gene (reference sequence). The CDR3 DNA sequence: TGTGCCAGCAGCCCCACCCAGGGGGCCTATTCACCCCTCCACTTT. It encodes CASSPTQGAYSPLHF. The full variable domain, its missing parts supplied by reference TRBV7-9 and TRBJ1-6, is DTGVSQNPRHKITKRGQNVTFRCDPISEHNRLYWYRQTLGQGPEFLTYFQNEAQLEKSRLLSDRFSAERPKGSFSTLEIQRTEQGDSAMYLCASSPTQGAYSPLHFGNGTRLTVT.

This clone was counted between two and nine times. This chain joins TRBV18 and TRBJ2-7; possibly TRBD2 for D (5 bases). CDR3 size: 15 residues. CDR1 is KGHSH, CDR2 LQKENI, per germline. The V end lost 3 bases, the J end lost 6 bases, and 18 bases lay between the germline ends. The CDR3 here is CASSPSGIRASEQYF. The CDR3 DNA follows: TGTGCCAGCTCACCCTCCGGGATCCGGGCCTCCGAGCAGTACTTC.

The chain combines TRBV4-3 with TRBJ2-5; D gene uncertain. V was cut by 0 bases and J by 2 bases, with 10 bases left in between. Germline V gene data show CDR1 as LGHNA and CDR2 as YSLEER. CDR3 length: 15 residues. The CDR3 coding sequence is TGCGCCAGCAGCCAAGATCTCGTTTCTCAAGAGACCCAGTACTTC. This codes for CASSQDLVSQETQYF.

Only one count was recorded for this clone. The chain joins TRBV6-6 to TRBJ2-7; 10 positions agree with TRBD1. There are 15 residues in the CDR3. Trimming cost V 1 base and J 3 bases; bases outside gene matches: 3. Germline lookup yields CDR1 MNHNY and CDR2 SVGAGI (reference sequence). This CDR3 reads CASSYFGTGVYEQYF. CDR3 coding DNA: TGTGCCAGCAGTTACTTCGGGACAGGGGTCTACGAGCAGTACTTC.

This clone was observed a handful of times. DNA of the CDR3: TGTGCCAGCAGTGACCCCGTTGACAAAAACAATGAGCAGTTCTTC. Its protein product is CASSDPVDKNNEQFF. The chain couples TRBV25-1 to TRBJ2-1; D is unclear. Trimming took off 3 bases at V and 5 bases at J, with 14 bases between the two ends. Germline loops: CDR1 MGHDK, CDR2 SYGVNS. This CDR3 region has 15 residues.

The V gene is TRBV6-2 or TRBV6-3, the J gene TRBJ2-1; TRBD1 matches 7 bases. CDR3 length: 19 amino acids. Looked up from germline, CDR1 is MNHEY and CDR2 is SVGEGT. J gave up 0 bases and V 5 bases, and 16 bases lay outside the gene matches. The CDR3 is CASSPGGTGLPSSYNEQFF. The DNA for the CDR3 is TGTGCCAGCAGTCCAGGGGGTACAGGGCTGCCCTCCTCCTACAATGAGCAGTTCTTC.

The chain joins TRBV4-2 to TRBJ2-3, with 8 bases that match TRBD2. Losses at the gene ends were 0 bases for V and 0 bases for J; bases not matched to a gene: 2. The CDR3 loop spans 16 amino acids. Germline-derived CDR1 and CDR2 are LGHNA and YNFKEQ. The CDR3: CASSQELAVSTDTQYF. In nucleotides, the CDR3 is TGTGCCAGCAGCCAAGAACTAGCGGTAAGCACAGATACGCAGTATTTT.

The rearrangement uses TRBV6-1 and TRBJ1-2; weak D call: TRBD1 (6 bases). The germline V and J ends were trimmed by 1 base and 5 bases, with 17 bases remaining between them. Germline CDR1 MNHNS, CDR2 SASEGT. The CDR3 sequence is 16 residues long. CDR3 residues: CASSEGSGGQAYGYTF. DNA for the CDR3: TGTGCCAGCAGTGAAGGATCCGGGGGGCAGGCGTATGGCTACACCTTC.

This chain uses TRBV3-1 (or the pseudogene TRBV3-2) with TRBJ2-7; 9 bases agree with TRBD2. Germline assignment: CDR1 LGHDT and CDR2 YNNKEL (reference sequence). CDR3 length: 15 amino acids. V was pared by 3 bases and J by 5 bases, with 8 bases of the junction left unmatched. CDR3 sequence (DNA): TGTGCCAGCAGCCAGGGTCTCGCGGGAGGGAACGAGCAGTACTTC. Encoded protein: CASSQGLAGGNEQYF.

This clone has just one count. V and J are TRBV6-4 and TRBJ1-5; TRBD1 aligns across 8 bases. Germline V gives CDR1 MRHNA, CDR2 SNTAGT. Trimming took 6 bases from V and 0 from J; bases not matched to a gene: 13. There are 18 residues in the CDR3. In DNA form, the CDR3 reads TGTGCCAGCAGGACCTACCGGGACAGGAGATATAGCAATCAGCCCCAGCATTTT. Encoded protein: CASRTYRDRRYSNQPQHF.

V usage is TRBV6-4 and J usage is TRBJ2-7; 10 nucleotides match TRBD1. Germline V lookup: CDR1 MRHNA, CDR2 SNTAGT. This CDR3 spans 17 amino acids. The V gene end was trimmed by 6 bases and the J gene end by 2 bases; junction bases not matched to a gene: 13. The CDR3: CASRPGQGRPSPYEQYF. In DNA, the CDR3 is TGTGCCAGCAGGCCGGGACAGGGGCGCCCTTCTCCCTACGAGCAGTACTTC.

The chain joins TRBV5-1 to TRBJ1-6; maybe TRBD1 (5 bases). This CDR3 has 15 residues. V gave up 5 bases and J gave up 6 bases, with 15 bases separating them. Germline V gene lookup returns CDR1 SGHRS and CDR2 YFSETQ. As DNA, the CDR3 is TGCGCCAGCAGGTTCGACAGAGATCGTAATTCACCCCTCCACTTT. This translates into CASRFDRDRNSPLHF.

The rearrangement uses TRBV4-3 and TRBJ2-7, with TRBD2 as a possible D gene (5 bases). CDR1 is LGHNA, CDR2 YSLEER, per germline. The CDR3 extends over 15 amino acids. With 0 bases removed from V and 2 bases from J, the gap between germline ends came to 11 bases. CDR3 residues: CASSQEAALPYEQYF. Here the CDR3 DNA reads TGCGCCAGCAGCCAAGAAGCGGCGTTACCCTACGAGCAGTACTTC.

The V call is TRBV11-2, the J call TRBJ1-6; no reliable D call. The CDR3 contains 13 residues. V lost 3 bases and J lost 5, with 5 bases in between. Germline V gene sequence: CDR1 SGHAT, CDR2 FQNNGV. CDR3 coding DNA: TGTGCCAGCAGCTTCCGTCATAATTCACCCCTCCACTTT. This translates into CASSFRHNSPLHF.

The chain couples TRBV24-1 to TRBJ2-3; D is perhaps TRBD1 (6 bases). CDR1 is KGHDR, CDR2 SFDVKD, per germline. The CDR3 contains 15 residues. Trimming took off 5 bases at V and 2 bases at J, with 13 bases between the two ends. The CDR3 DNA reads TGTGCCACCAGTGTTGGTGGACAGTACACAGATACGCAGTATTTT. Translating gives CATSVGGQYTDTQYF.

This chain joins TRBV7-9 and TRBJ2-7, with D perhaps matching TRBD1 (5 bases). The V gene lost 5 bases and the J gene lost 0 bases, with 8 bases spanning the gap. Germline CDR1 SEHNR, CDR2 FQNEAQ (reference sequence). CDR3 length: 13 amino acids. The chain's CDR3 is CASSVTGSYEQYF. Written as DNA, the CDR3 is TGTGCCAGCAGCGTCACAGGCTCCTACGAGCAGTACTTC. The whole variable domain, remainder taken from reference TRBV7-9 and TRBJ2-7, is DTGVSQNPRHKITKRGQNVTFRCDPISEHNRLYWYRQTLGQGPEFLTYFQNEAQLEKSRLLSDRFSAERPKGSFSTLEIQRTEQGDSAMYLCASSVTGSYEQYFGPGTRLTVT.

The chain carries TRBV18 and TRBJ2-1, with TRBD2 matching 8 bases. Germline trimming cut 6 bases from V and 9 bases from J; bases unmatched to any gene: 10. The CDR3 spans 14 residues. Per germline, CDR1 KGHSH and CDR2 LQKENI. The CDR3 region is CASSKGLGISEQFF. The CDR3 DNA reads as TGTGCCAGCTCTAAGGGACTAGGAATATCTGAGCAGTTCTTC.

For the CDR3, the DNA is TGTGCCAGCAGTACCGGACAGGGGCCTGGCTACACCTTC. Translated: CASSTGQGPGYTF. V and J are TRBV6-6 and TRBJ1-2; 9 bases align to TRBD1. Germline loops: CDR1 MNHNY, CDR2 SVGAGI (reference sequence). J was trimmed by 7 bases and V by 5 bases; bases with no gene match: 5. The CDR3 totals 13 residues.

The chain has TRBV19 and TRBJ1-6, with no clear D. Germline V gives CDR1 LNHDA, CDR2 SQIVND (reference sequence). Trimming shortened V by 7 bases and J by 2 bases, and 12 bases separated the two germline ends. The CDR3 spans 15 residues. The DNA for the CDR3 is TGTGCCAGTAAATCGGGGTGGCCCTATAATTCACCCCTCCACTTT. Protein sequence: CASKSGWPYNSPLHF.

This chain connects TRBV6-1 to TRBJ1-6, with 9 bases aligning to TRBD1. The CDR3 contains 13 residues. The junction had 8 bases not matched to a gene; V was cut back by 7 bases and J by 13 bases. Germline CDR1 MNHNS, CDR2 SASEGT. The CDR3: CASNPGQGMPLHF. Written as DNA, the CDR3 is TGTGCCAGCAACCCAGGACAGGGGATGCCCCTCCACTTT.

The gene calls are TRBV4-3 and TRBJ1-1; 11 bases are a match to TRBD1. Trimming at V came to 6 bases and at J to 5 bases, leaving 11 bases not matched to a gene. Per the germline V gene, CDR1 is LGHNA and CDR2 is YSLEER. The CDR3 runs 16 residues. Here the CDR3 DNA reads TGCGCCAGCAGTTCCCGGGACAGGGGGGTAGGGACTGAAGCTTTCTTT. This codes for CASSSRDRGVGTEAFF.